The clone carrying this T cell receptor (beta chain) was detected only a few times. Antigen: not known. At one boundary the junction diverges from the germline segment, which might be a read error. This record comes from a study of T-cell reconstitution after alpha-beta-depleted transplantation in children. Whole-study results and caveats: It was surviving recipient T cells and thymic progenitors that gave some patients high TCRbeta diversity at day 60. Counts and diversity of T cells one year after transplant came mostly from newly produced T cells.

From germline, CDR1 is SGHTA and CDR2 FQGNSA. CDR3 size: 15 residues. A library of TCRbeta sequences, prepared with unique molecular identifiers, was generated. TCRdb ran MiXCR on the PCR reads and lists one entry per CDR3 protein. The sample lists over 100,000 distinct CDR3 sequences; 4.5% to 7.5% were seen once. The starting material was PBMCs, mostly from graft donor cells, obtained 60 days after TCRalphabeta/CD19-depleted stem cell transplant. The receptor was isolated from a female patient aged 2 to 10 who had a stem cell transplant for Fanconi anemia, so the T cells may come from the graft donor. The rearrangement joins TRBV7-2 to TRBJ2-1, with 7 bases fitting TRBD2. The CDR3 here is CASSVAGSPYNEQFF. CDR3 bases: TGTGCCAGCAGCGTAGCGGGTTCACCATACAATGAGCAGTTCTTC.